This entry concerns a single T cell receptor beta chain. The antigen remains undetermined. It was with 60 Vbeta and 13 Jbeta primers that the PCR ran. Sequencing was performed with immunoSEQ multiplex PCR; in TCRdb, only in-frame clones are kept and a portion is missing. The table lists approximately 180,000 clones, around 81% of them singletons, with more than 1.5% in the top ten. With V trimmed by 6 bases and J by 1 base, 4 bases remained unmatched. The CDR3 has 15 residues. Germline CDR1 MRHNA, CDR2 SNTAGT. This sample is drawn from a study of cytomegalovirus exposure and HLA in healthy donors. Findings of the study overall: Rarity characterized most TCR sequences, yet some public TCRs appeared in many donors. Follow-up analysis seemed to connect common viral pathogens with several of the most significant clusters identified.

This TCR was sampled from a man aged 18-30 years in good health and CMV-seronegative. V usage is TRBV6-4 and J usage is TRBJ2-3; TRBD1 aligns across 10 bases. Specimen: PBMCs. CDR3 DNA sequence: TGTGCCAGCAGGGGGACAGGGGCTGGCACAGATACGCAGTATTTT. Translated: CASRGTGAGTDTQYF.